Given below is one T cell receptor beta chain in context. In this sample, this clonotype turned up a few times. Which antigen it targets is not known. No much larger clone is present one base from it, and per-base qualities are unavailable. The data stem from a study of T-cell reconstitution after alpha-beta-depleted transplantation in children (dated by TCRdb to 2016 to 2017). Study-level background: The study quantitatively tracked T-cell immune reconstitution after TCRalphabeta/CD19-depleted allogeneic hematopoietic cell transplantation in children using TCR repertoire profiling.

Libraries were constructed by PCR. The sample was run on an Illumina HiSeq 2500. TCR libraries were prepared with molecular barcoding, using unique molecular identifiers to normalize TCRbeta repertoire quantification. TCRdb ran its own pipeline on the public reads, namely fastp trimming at Q25 and MiXCR clone calling, and kept in-frame beta chains. Each CDR3 protein appears once, grouped with its most common genes and DNA. The sample table records a few hundred thousand distinct CDR3 sequences; over 9% of these occur just once. The top ten constitute 2% to 2.5% of the sample. CDR1 and CDR2, looked up from the germline V gene, are MGHDK and SYGVNS. The V end gives up 10 bases and the J end 6 bases, leaving 7 bases in the junction not matched to a gene. From the cysteine up to the phenylalanine, the CDR3 has a length of 13 residues. Solely the CDR3 DNA is kept, with 39 bases framed from the first base.

Sequences were derived from PBMCs from the stem cell graft donor, sampled from the stem cell graft. Rearrangement joined TRBV25-1 to TRBJ2-3; TRBD2 lines up with 10 middle nucleotides. This TCR was sampled from a human donor who donated a stem cell graft to a child with acute lymphoblastic leukemia. CDR3 protein: CATLAGVGDTQYF. The nucleotide sequence reads as follows: TGTGCCACTCTAGCGGGAGTCGGGGATACGCAGTATTTT.